A selection of T cell receptor beta chains follows, all from one sample in a study of T cell responses to AZD1222 COVID-19 vaccine. Using immunoSEQ multiplex PCR, the repertoire was profiled, and TCRdb retains in-frame clones only, with some absent. The sample shows 78,000 or so clones, about three quarters of them seen only once. This specimen consisted of peripheral blood, obtained 28 days after the second AZD1222 dose. These receptors were obtained from an adult who received the AZD1222 COVID-19 vaccine. CDR3s include the opening cysteine and the closing phenylalanine or tryptophan. Fields, in order: J gene, V gene, CDR3 protein.

J gene: TRBJ2-2
V gene: TRBV9
CDR3 protein: CASSSITGELFF

J gene: TRBJ2-1
V gene: TRBV10-1
CDR3 protein: CASSSGSNEQFF

J gene: TRBJ1-1
V gene: TRBV28
CDR3 protein: CASSLTASINTEAFF

J gene: TRBJ1-1
V gene: TRBV5-1
CDR3 protein: CASSLPGSNTEAFF

J gene: TRBJ1-4
V gene: TRBV5-1
CDR3 protein: CASSQEGWSETNEKLFF

J gene: TRBJ1-4
V gene: TRBV3-1/TRBV3-2
CDR3 protein: CASSWSGVAEKLFF

J gene: TRBJ2-3
V gene: TRBV6-5
CDR3 protein: CASSPGQGGTDTQYF

J gene: TRBJ2-3
V gene: TRBV5-4
CDR3 protein: CASSTVSGPTDTQYF

J gene: TRBJ2-3
V gene: TRBV7-2
CDR3 protein: CASSLSPSGVADTQYF

J gene: TRBJ2-7
V gene: TRBV7-4
CDR3 protein: CASSPELGYEQYF

J gene: TRBJ2-6
V gene: TRBV24-1
CDR3 protein: CATSSGQADPGANVLTF

J gene: TRBJ1-1
V gene: TRBV6-5
CDR3 protein: CASSYSSEAFF

J gene: TRBJ1-6
V gene: TRBV27
CDR3 protein: CASSLLSSPLHF

J gene: TRBJ2-1
V gene: TRBV9
CDR3 protein: CASSFLGGTSYNEQFF

J gene: TRBJ1-1
V gene: TRBV30
CDR3 protein: CAWRRTANTEAFF

J gene: TRBJ2-2
V gene: TRBV9
CDR3 protein: CASPKNSVIPGLAGSNTGELFF

J gene: TRBJ2-7
V gene: TRBV25-1
CDR3 protein: CASTSSGSREQYF

J gene: TRBJ2-7
V gene: TRBV28
CDR3 protein: CASGRDDYEQYF

J gene: TRBJ2-3
V gene: TRBV24-1
CDR3 protein: CATSPGQGPTDTQYF

J gene: TRBJ1-2
V gene: TRBV4-3
CDR3 protein: CASSQELRTGSYTF

J gene: TRBJ2-1
V gene: TRBV11-2
CDR3 protein: CASSPVVSVSEQFF

J gene: TRBJ2-7
V gene: TRBV28
CDR3 protein: CASGGSYEQYF

J gene: TRBJ1-1
V gene: TRBV3-1/TRBV3-2
CDR3 protein: CASSPSQGSTEAFF

J gene: TRBJ2-7
V gene: TRBV5-6
CDR3 protein: CASSFTGTEQYF

J gene: TRBJ2-3
V gene: TRBV4-2
CDR3 protein: CASSPDRGLADTQYF

J gene: TRBJ2-3
V gene: TRBV5-4
CDR3 protein: CASSLAGTDTQYF

J gene: TRBJ1-5
V gene: TRBV7-9
CDR3 protein: CASSGRGQPQHF

J gene: TRBJ2-1
V gene: TRBV7-8
CDR3 protein: CASSPSGMQFF

J gene: TRBJ2-1
V gene: TRBV29-1
CDR3 protein: CSVGVTGGNEQFF

J gene: TRBJ2-7
V gene: TRBV27
CDR3 protein: CASSLSGTGVYEQYF

J gene: TRBJ1-6
V gene: TRBV6-5
CDR3 protein: CASRPGQTESLHF

J gene: TRBJ2-1
V gene: TRBV6-5
CDR3 protein: CASSTGTGDIEQFF

J gene: TRBJ2-5
V gene: TRBV6-1
CDR3 protein: CASSDATGGGETQYF